This TCR beta chain stems from a study of T cells after yellow fever vaccination. Regarding the study as a whole: Repertoires sorted by FACS could include abundant clonotypes that are contaminants from the bulk population. Post-booster repertoires contained most primary-vaccination clones again (roughly 95% CD4, 85% to 90% CD8).

This clonotype was seen a few times. TCRdb ran MiXCR on the 5' RACE reads and lists one entry per CDR3 protein. The sample includes about 85,000 distinct CDR3 sequences, roughly 13% seen only once; the top ten take approximately 25%. J gave up 3 bases and V 4 bases, and 5 bases lay outside the gene matches. This CDR3 is 14 amino acids long. Germline V gene sequence: CDR1 SGHRS, CDR2 YFSETQ. This sample comprised CD8+ T cells not binding an NS4B(214-222) dextramer, sorted from PBMCs, obtained more than 20 days after the first yellow fever vaccination. The chain carries TRBV5-1 and TRBJ2-7, with TRBD1 matching over 9 bases. The sequence came from a man aged 18 to 35 who received the YFV17D yellow fever vaccine. Here the CDR3 reads CASSTGTGIYEQYF. In nucleotides, the CDR3 is TGCGCCAGCAGCACCGGGACAGGGATCTACGAGCAGTACTTC. Based on the CDR3 plus reference TRBV5-1 and TRBJ2-7, the full variable domain is KAGVTQTPRYLIKTRGQQVTLSCSPISGHRSVSWYQQTPGQGLQFLFEYFSETQRNKGNFPGRFSGRQFSNSRSEMNVSTLELGDSALYLCASSTGTGIYEQYFGPGTRLTVT.